The 22 T cell receptor beta chains reported below all come from one sample, sequenced in a study of blood T cell repertoires in COVID-19. The protocol was immunoSEQ multiplex PCR, while the TCRdb copy is restricted to in-frame clones and leaves out a portion. The profile shows roughly 190,000 clones, about nine tenths of them singletons. Specimen: PBMCs or T cells enriched from blood (not recorded which). The receptors stem from a woman younger than 30 who had recovered from COVID-19.

This clone was recorded a few times. The V call is TRBV27, the J call TRBJ1-6; no definite D call. Trimming removed 5 bases at V and 8 bases at J, with 13 bases between. CDR1 MNHEY and CDR2 SMNVEV come from the germline V gene (reference sequence). This CDR3 comprises 14 residues. The CDR3 loop is CASSLQVPDSPLHF. In DNA, the CDR3 is TGTGCCAGCAGTCTTCAGGTCCCCGATTCACCCCTCCACTTT.

V and J are TRBV10-3 and TRBJ1-5, with TRBD1 matching 9 bases. This CDR3 is built from 16 residues. V lost 3 bases, J lost 2 bases, and 5 bases stayed unmatched. Germline V gene lookup returns CDR1 ENHRY and CDR2 SYGVKD. The CDR3 here is CAISEDRQGGNQPQHF. CDR3 nucleotides: TGTGCCATCAGTGAAGACCGACAGGGGGGCAATCAGCCCCAGCATTTT.

This chain connects TRBV5-1 to TRBJ2-7, with 9 bases identical to TRBD1. Germline V gene data show CDR1 as SGHRS and CDR2 as YFSETQ. This CDR3 has 14 residues. Unmatched junction bases numbered 3, after V lost 3 bases and J lost 2 bases. This CDR3 reads CASSSRTGAYEQYF. The CDR3 coding sequence is TGCGCCAGCAGCTCCCGGACAGGGGCCTACGAGCAGTACTTC. Supplemented by reference TRBV5-1 and TRBJ2-7, the full variable domain reads KAGVTQTPRYLIKTRGQQVTLSCSPISGHRSVSWYQQTPGQGLQFLFEYFSETQRNKGNFPGRFSGRQFSNSRSEMNVSTLELGDSALYLCASSSRTGAYEQYFGPGTRLTVT.

The chain combines TRBV27 with TRBJ2-3; 7 nucleotides agree with TRBD1. The CDR3 spans 18 residues. V lost 2 bases and J lost 2; bases outside the gene matches: 13. Germline V gives CDR1 MNHEY, CDR2 SMNVEV (reference sequence). CDR3 region: CASSLGPRVGTVTDTQYF. CDR3 coding DNA: TGTGCCAGCAGTTTAGGCCCACGGGTCGGGACAGTCACAGATACGCAGTATTTT.

Only a few counts were recorded for this clone. The chain carries TRBV13 and TRBJ2-3, with a tentative D call TRBD2 (5 bases). The CDR3 runs to 15 residues. Trimming cost V 3 bases and J 3 bases, with 13 bases left between them. Germline loops: CDR1 PRHDT, CDR2 FYEKMQ (reference sequence). DNA of the CDR3: TGTGCCAGCAGCTTCAAGAGGGTTATGACAGATACGCAGTATTTT. Translation gives CASSFKRVMTDTQYF.

This clone was seen only once. This chain uses TRBV5-1 with TRBJ2-1; 9 bases agree with TRBD1. The trim removed 4 bases at V and 4 bases at J, leaving 15 bases unmatched. This CDR3 has 18 amino acids. The V gene's germline CDR1 is SGHRS and CDR2 YFSETQ. Here the CDR3 reads CASSPVAPTGGAYNEQFF. The DNA for the CDR3 is TGCGCCAGCAGCCCGGTGGCGCCTACAGGGGGCGCGTACAATGAGCAGTTCTTC.

The genes are TRBV4-2 and TRBJ2-2; 8 nucleotides agree with TRBD1. The CDR3 is 17 residues long. The ends lost 1 base at V and 0 bases at J; junction bases unmatched: 4. CDR1 is LGHNA, CDR2 YNFKEQ, per germline. The CDR3 nucleotides are TGTGCCAGCAGCCAAGGGCAGGGGGCGGCGAACACCGGGGAGCTGTTTTTT. Translated: CASSQGQGAANTGELFF.

The gene calls are TRBV5-1 and TRBJ2-1; a possible D gene is TRBD1 (6 bases). The CDR3 consists of 12 residues. Trimming left V 7 bases short and J 8 bases short, with 13 bases between. CDR1 and CDR2 (germline): SGHRS, YFSETQ. The CDR3 bases are TGCGCCAGCTTCGGGACAACATATGAGCAGTTCTTC. Amino acids: CASFGTTYEQFF.

This CDR3 reads CASSFVAGGLYNEQFF. The CDR3 coding sequence is TGTGCCAGCAGTTTCGTAGCGGGAGGACTCTACAATGAGCAGTTCTTC. The V and J genes are TRBV27 and TRBJ2-1; 10 bases align to TRBD2. The trim removed 3 bases at V and 3 bases at J, leaving 5 bases unmatched. The CDR3 is 16 amino acids. CDR1 MNHEY and CDR2 SMNVEV come from the germline V gene (reference sequence).

V usage is TRBV19 and J usage is TRBJ2-1; 9 bases align to TRBD2. CDR3 length: 13 amino acids. V dropped 4 bases and J dropped 7; count of bases not matched to a gene: 2. CDR1 is LNHDA and CDR2 is SQIVND in the germline V gene (reference sequence). DNA for the CDR3: TGTGCCAGTAGTACTAGCGGGATGAATGAGCAGTTCTTC. This codes for CASSTSGMNEQFF.

This rearrangement joins TRBV4-2 to TRBJ1-4; TRBD1 might be the D (5 bases). CDR1 and CDR2 (germline): LGHNA, YNFKEQ. The V end was cut by 0 bases, the J end by 12 bases, with 17 bases between. This CDR3 is 15 amino acids long. This CDR3 is CASSQDGGEPGELFF. DNA of the CDR3: TGTGCCAGCAGCCAAGATGGAGGGGAGCCTGGGGAACTGTTTTTT.

The chain employs TRBV9 and TRBJ2-1, with D possibly matching TRBD1 (6 bases). The CDR3 has 15 amino acids. The V gene's germline CDR1 is SGDLS and CDR2 YYNGEE. V was shortened by 3 bases and J by 0 bases, with 10 bases between the two germline ends. The CDR3 reads CASSATGNSYNEQFF. The CDR3 DNA follows: TGTGCCAGCAGCGCCACAGGGAACTCCTACAATGAGCAGTTCTTC.

This clone has only one observation. The J gene is TRBJ1-4, the V gene TRBV2; 9 nucleotides align to TRBD1. V shed 6 bases, J shed 8 bases, and the junction held 4 bases outside the gene matches. Germline assignment: CDR1 SNHLY and CDR2 FYNNEI. The CDR3 is 13 residues long. CDR3 nucleotides: TGTGCCAGCAGACAGGGGGCGCAGGAAAAACTGTTTTTT. It specifies CASRQGAQEKLFF.

This clone was observed once. This chain uses TRBV7-3 with TRBJ2-1, with D hard to call. The length of the CDR3 is 14 residues. Germline V gives CDR1 SGHTA, CDR2 FQGTGA. The V gene lost 3 bases and the J gene lost 5 bases, with 11 bases spanning the gap. The CDR3 DNA reads TGTGCCAGCAGCTTGTCCAGGCTTGACAATGAGCAGTTCTTC. Translating it yields CASSLSRLDNEQFF.

This clone was found once. The chain is built from TRBV5-1 and TRBJ2-7; TRBD1 matches 8 bases. There are 11 residues in the CDR3. CDR1 is SGHRS, CDR2 YFSETQ, per germline. Losses at the gene ends were 6 bases for V and 5 bases for J; bases not matched to a gene: 1. CDR3 bases: TGCGCCAGCATGACAGGGGACGAGCAGTACTTC. Its protein product is CASMTGDEQYF.

The V and J genes are TRBV20-1 and TRBJ2-3; D remains unclear. V was pared by 7 bases and J by 4 bases, with 9 bases between. The CDR3 has 11 residues. Germline CDR1 and CDR2: DFQATT and SNEGSKA (reference sequence). The CDR3 DNA follows: TGCAGTGTACAGTCACCAGATACGCAGTATTTT. Protein product: CSVQSPDTQYF.

This chain connects TRBV27 to TRBJ2-1, with a possible D match to TRBD2 (5 bases). Per the germline V gene, CDR1 is MNHEY and CDR2 is SMNVEV (reference sequence). This CDR3 is 15 amino acids long. The V end was cut by 3 bases, the J end by 7 bases, with 16 bases between. DNA for the CDR3: TGTGCCAGCAGTTTTGGTGGGAGAGGTATAAATGAGCAGTTCTTC. Its translation is CASSFGGRGINEQFF.

This clone appeared once. The chain has TRBV5-1 and TRBJ1-4; the D gene is possibly TRBD1 (6 bases). The CDR3 is 15 amino acids. The V end lost 4 bases, the J end lost 6 bases, and 16 bases lay between the germline ends. Germline V CDR1 and CDR2: SGHRS, YFSETQ. CDR3 loop: CASSVDRFLDEKLFF. The CDR3 region has the DNA TGCGCCAGCAGCGTCGACAGGTTCCTGGATGAAAAACTGTTTTTT.

The chain carries TRBV11-2 and TRBJ2-2; 8 bases match TRBD1. The trim removed 3 bases at V and 4 bases at J, leaving 7 bases unmatched. The CDR3 covers 16 residues. Germline lookup yields CDR1 SGHAT and CDR2 FQNNGV. The CDR3: CASSLRSGQATGELFF. Here the CDR3 DNA reads TGTGCCAGCAGCTTGAGATCGGGACAGGCCACCGGGGAGCTGTTTTTT.

The chain uses TRBV28 and TRBJ2-1; D gene ambiguous. This CDR3 contains 11 residues. Deletions cut 8 bases from V and 6 bases from J, with 8 bases between. The germline CDR1 and CDR2 sequences are MDHEN and SYDVKM. DNA of the CDR3: TGTGCCAGCCATGAGCGCAATGAGCAGTTCTTC. It is translated as CASHERNEQFF.

This sequence joins TRBV29-1 and TRBJ2-2; 9 bases agree with TRBD1. The germline CDR1 and CDR2 sequences are SQVTM and ANQGSEA. Trimming removed 4 bases from V and 5 bases from J; junction bases left unmatched: 5. CDR3 length equals 14 residues. The CDR3 sequence is CSVAVGTGTGELFF. The CDR3, as DNA: TGCAGCGTTGCCGTCGGGACAGGGACCGGGGAGCTGTTTTTT.

The chain recombines TRBV18 with TRBJ1-5; a possible D gene is TRBD1 (6 bases). The CDR3 runs to 13 residues. Germline V gene data show CDR1 as KGHSH and CDR2 as LQKENI. V was trimmed by 2 bases and J by 8 bases, leaving 10 bases between them. Here the CDR3 DNA reads TGTGCCAGCTCACCAGACAGGAGGAAGCCCCAGCATTTT. It codes for CASSPDRRKPQHF.